A selection of T cell receptor beta chains follows, all from one sample in a study of shared clonotypes between healthy human individuals. Assay: immunoSEQ multiplex PCR; the TCRdb copy retains only in-frame clones and omits some. The table shows about 2.1 million clones, with 93% occurring only once. The source material was naive CD8+ T cells from PBMCs. The source of these receptors is a man in his late teens or twenties in good health. Some clones in this sample may be carry-over from other donors' samples. Both conserved end residues are part of each CDR3. The D gene is left open where the match is weak.

CDR3 protein	CDR3 DNA	D gene	V gene	J gene
CASSDDRARFGTQYF	TGCGCCAGCAGTGATGACAGGGCTAGATTCGGGACCCAGTACTTC	TRBD1	TRBV10-1	TRBJ2-5
CASSRRLAGFYEQYF	TGTGCCAGCAGCCGACGACTAGCGGGATTCTACGAGCAGTACTTC	TRBD2	TRBV6-6	TRBJ2-7
CASSVSYGTGNEQFF	TGTGCCAGCAGCGTGTCCTACGGGACAGGGAATGAGCAGTTCTTC	TRBD1	TRBV9	TRBJ2-1
CASSFTGGDGELFF	TGTGCCAGCAGTTTCACAGGGGGCGACGGGGAGCTGTTTTTT	TRBD1	TRBV27	TRBJ2-2
CASSIFPDSDGNEQFF	TGTGCCAGTAGTATTTTCCCGGACTCCGATGGCAATGAGCAGTTCTTC	.	TRBV19	TRBJ2-1
CASSLSIRGVTDTQYF	TGTGCCAGCAGTTTATCGATCAGGGGCGTCACGGATACGCAGTATTTT	.	TRBV27	TRBJ2-3
CASSFGTRSEQFF	TGTGCCAGCAGCTTCGGGACTAGAAGTGAGCAGTTCTTC	TRBD2	TRBV11-3	TRBJ2-1
CASSTPQREGLGETQYF	TGTGCCAGCAGCACTCCCCAGCGGGAGGGCCTTGGAGAGACCCAGTACTTC	TRBD2	TRBV7-9	TRBJ2-5
CAWSRTPPPYEQYF	TGTGCCTGGAGTCGGACTCCTCCCCCCTACGAGCAGTACTTC	.	TRBV30	TRBJ2-7
CASSEWDGYEQYF	TGTGCCAGCAGTGAATGGGACGGCTACGAGCAGTACTTC	.	TRBV25-1	TRBJ2-7
CASWDRDPQETQYF	TGTGCCAGTTGGGACAGGGATCCTCAAGAGACCCAGTACTTC	TRBD1	TRBV19	TRBJ2-5
CASSIELNYYGYTF	TGTGCCAGTAGTATTGAGCTAAATTACTATGGCTACACCTTC	.	TRBV19	TRBJ1-2
CASSSIDSFYEQYF	TGCGCCAGCAGCTCGATTGACAGTTTCTACGAGCAGTACTTC	.	TRBV5-1	TRBJ2-7